This is a list of T cell receptor beta chains from one sample in a study of response to subunit inactivated influenza vaccine. TCRdb reprocessed the RT-PCR reads via MiXCR and lists one record per CDR3 protein. The table has hundreds of thousands of distinct CDR3 sequences, around a sixth seen once. Sample: PBMCs from blood, taken 11 to 12 days after vaccination. Receptors were obtained from a man aged 45-65 years who received an inactivated influenza vaccine. The CDR3 runs from the conserved cysteine through the conserved F or W. D genes are given only for firm matches. Only some rows state a clone size, as once, few, many or a class for expanded clones.

d_gene: TRBD2; abundance: -; v_gene: TRBV20-1; j_gene: TRBJ2-1; CDR3nt: TGCAGTGCTAGGTCTGGAGCGGGGTCCTACAATGAGCAGTTCTTC; CDR3aa: CSARSGAGSYNEQFF
d_gene: TRBD2; abundance: -; v_gene: TRBV9; j_gene: TRBJ2-5; CDR3nt: TGTGCCAGCAGCGCGTTAGCGGGACGAGAGGAGACCCAGTACTTC; CDR3aa: CASSALAGREETQYF
d_gene: -; abundance: few; v_gene: TRBV7-2; j_gene: TRBJ1-1; CDR3nt: TGTGCCAGCAGCCCCTTTGGGAACACTGAAGCTTTCTTT; CDR3aa: CASSPFGNTEAFF
d_gene: -; abundance: few; v_gene: TRBV11-2; j_gene: TRBJ1-1; CDR3nt: TGTGCCAGCAGCTTAGTGTATCAGGGTGGCACTGAAGCTTTCTTT; CDR3aa: CASSLVYQGGTEAFF
d_gene: -; abundance: -; v_gene: TRBV7-9; j_gene: TRBJ2-1; CDR3nt: TGTGCCAGCAGGCGGACAGTTAGCTCCTACAATGAGCAGTTCTTC; CDR3aa: CASRRTVSSYNEQFF
d_gene: -; abundance: -; v_gene: TRBV5-6; j_gene: TRBJ2-5; CDR3nt: TGTGCCAGCAGCTTTCGACTAGGGGAAGTGACCCAGTACTTC; CDR3aa: CASSFRLGEVTQYF
d_gene: TRBD1; abundance: -; v_gene: TRBV7-9; j_gene: TRBJ2-5; CDR3nt: TGTGCCAGCAGCGAACGGACAGGGGAGACCCAGTACTTC; CDR3aa: CASSERTGETQYF
d_gene: TRBD1; abundance: many; v_gene: TRBV20-1; j_gene: TRBJ1-1; CDR3nt: TGCAGTGCTAGGGACCTAGACAGGGCAAGGACTGAAGCTTTCTTT; CDR3aa: CSARDLDRARTEAFF
d_gene: TRBD1; abundance: -; v_gene: TRBV6-2/TRBV6-3; j_gene: TRBJ1-1; CDR3nt: TGTGCCAGCAGTTACAGACAGGGACAGGGGAACACTGAAGCTTTCTTT; CDR3aa: CASSYRQGQGNTEAFF
d_gene: -; abundance: -; v_gene: TRBV12-3/TRBV12-4; j_gene: TRBJ2-5; CDR3nt: TGTGCCAGCAGTTATAGGGTTCGGGAGACCCTGTACTTC; CDR3aa: CASSYRVRETLYF
d_gene: -; abundance: many; v_gene: TRBV5-1; j_gene: TRBJ2-1; CDR3nt: TGCGCCAGCAGCTTGGTAGGGGATAGCTCCTACAATGAGCAGTTCTTC; CDR3aa: CASSLVGDSSYNEQFF
d_gene: -; abundance: -; v_gene: TRBV5-8; j_gene: TRBJ2-3; CDR3nt: TGTGCCAGCAGCCATGTGCCGCAGACGCAGTATTTT; CDR3aa: CASSHVPQTQYF
d_gene: -; abundance: few; v_gene: TRBV29-1; j_gene: TRBJ2-5; CDR3nt: TGCAGCGTTGGCGACGGGACGGAGACCCAGTACTTC; CDR3aa: CSVGDGTETQYF
d_gene: TRBD2; abundance: -; v_gene: TRBV20-1; j_gene: TRBJ2-1; CDR3nt: TGCAGTGCTAGAGGAGCGGGAGGGGTCTACAATGAGCAGTTCTTC; CDR3aa: CSARGAGGVYNEQFF
d_gene: TRBD2; abundance: -; v_gene: TRBV19; j_gene: TRBJ2-4; CDR3nt: TGTGCCAGTAGTATCAGGGTGACTAGCGGTCAAGGGGCCAAAAACATTCAGTACTTC; CDR3aa: CASSIRVTSGQGAKNIQYF
d_gene: TRBD2; abundance: few; v_gene: TRBV7-9; j_gene: TRBJ2-1; CDR3nt: TGTGCCAGCAGGGGACTAGCGGGCTTTAGCTCCTACAATGAGCAGTTCTTC; CDR3aa: CASRGLAGFSSYNEQFF
d_gene: -; abundance: few; v_gene: TRBV12-3/TRBV12-4; j_gene: TRBJ2-5; CDR3nt: TGTGCCAGCAGTTCCTACAGGGAGCAGGAGACCCAGTACTTC; CDR3aa: CASSSYREQETQYF
d_gene: -; abundance: -; v_gene: TRBV6-5; j_gene: TRBJ2-1; CDR3nt: TGTGCCAGCAGTTCACTACAGAGCTCCTACAATGAGCAGTTCTTC; CDR3aa: CASSSLQSSYNEQFF
d_gene: -; abundance: many; v_gene: TRBV27; j_gene: TRBJ2-3; CDR3nt: TGTGCCAGCAGTTTTCAGGGAGCAGATACGCAGTATTTT; CDR3aa: CASSFQGADTQYF
d_gene: -; abundance: -; v_gene: TRBV29-1; j_gene: TRBJ2-3; CDR3nt: TGCAGCGTTGAGACTTATAGCACAGATACGCAGTATTTT; CDR3aa: CSVETYSTDTQYF
d_gene: -; abundance: few; v_gene: TRBV30; j_gene: TRBJ2-5; CDR3nt: TGTGCCTGGAGTAGTCCACTGGGGGTTTTTAAAGAGACCCAGTACTTC; CDR3aa: CAWSSPLGVFKETQYF
d_gene: -; abundance: few; v_gene: TRBV27; j_gene: TRBJ1-5; CDR3nt: TGTGCCAGCAGTATGGGCCTCTATAGCAATCAGCCCCAGCATTTT; CDR3aa: CASSMGLYSNQPQHF
d_gene: -; abundance: -; v_gene: TRBV20-1; j_gene: TRBJ2-7; CDR3nt: TGCAGTGTCTTAACCGGCCCGTGGTACGAGCAGTACTTC; CDR3aa: CSVLTGPWYEQYF
d_gene: TRBD1; abundance: -; v_gene: TRBV3-1; j_gene: TRBJ1-1; CDR3nt: TGTGCCAGCAGCCTCAACAGGGGAGGAGCGGACACTGAAGCTTTCTTT; CDR3aa: CASSLNRGGADTEAFF
d_gene: TRBD1; abundance: few; v_gene: TRBV10-1; j_gene: TRBJ2-3; CDR3nt: TGCGCCAGCAGTGAAGGGACAGGGATTCTAGATACGCAGTATTTT; CDR3aa: CASSEGTGILDTQYF
d_gene: TRBD1; abundance: few; v_gene: TRBV11-2; j_gene: TRBJ2-1; CDR3nt: TGTGCCAGCAGCCCCGTCCGACAGGGAATCTACAATGAGCAGTTCTTC; CDR3aa: CASSPVRQGIYNEQFF
d_gene: -; abundance: -; v_gene: TRBV5-5; j_gene: TRBJ1-1; CDR3nt: TGTGCCAGCAGCTTGGCCAGTGGCCAGCCTGAAGCTTTCTTT; CDR3aa: CASSLASGQPEAFF
d_gene: -; abundance: few; v_gene: TRBV30; j_gene: TRBJ2-3; CDR3nt: TGTGCCTGGACAGAACTCACAGATACGCAGTATTTT; CDR3aa: CAWTELTDTQYF
d_gene: TRBD2; abundance: few; v_gene: TRBV6-5; j_gene: TRBJ2-1; CDR3nt: TGTGCCAGCAGTTATTCCGGGACTAGCGGGAGAGGCAGCTACAATGAGCAGTTCTTC; CDR3aa: CASSYSGTSGRGSYNEQFF
d_gene: -; abundance: few; v_gene: TRBV5-1; j_gene: TRBJ1-1; CDR3nt: TGCGCCAGCAGCTTGGTTTCGTTCCAGGGCACTGAAGCTTTCTTT; CDR3aa: CASSLVSFQGTEAFF
d_gene: -; abundance: few; v_gene: TRBV12-3/TRBV12-4; j_gene: TRBJ1-1; CDR3nt: TGTGCCAGCAGCCCCGGCAGGTGGGACACTGAAGCTTTCTTT; CDR3aa: CASSPGRWDTEAFF
d_gene: TRBD2; abundance: few; v_gene: TRBV29-1; j_gene: TRBJ2-7; CDR3nt: TGCAGCGTTGAGGGACTAGCCTACGAGCAGTACTTC; CDR3aa: CSVEGLAYEQYF
d_gene: -; abundance: few; v_gene: TRBV5-1; j_gene: TRBJ2-2; CDR3nt: TGCGCCAGCAGCTTGGATTCGACTCTGGGGGAGCTGTTTTTT; CDR3aa: CASSLDSTLGELFF
d_gene: TRBD2; abundance: -; v_gene: TRBV18; j_gene: TRBJ2-1; CDR3nt: TGTGCCAGCTCGCCGAACCAGCTACTAGCGGCAGCTAGGAATGAGCAGTTCTTC; CDR3aa: CASSPNQLLAAARNEQFF
d_gene: -; abundance: -; v_gene: TRBV25-1; j_gene: TRBJ2-7; CDR3nt: TGTGCCAGCAGTGATCCCCCCTCTAGCCCCGAGCAGTACTTC; CDR3aa: CASSDPPSSPEQYF
d_gene: TRBD2; abundance: many; v_gene: TRBV20-1; j_gene: TRBJ2-3; CDR3nt: TGCAGTGCTAGAGATCTCCGTGGGAGGGCCGGTTATACGCAGTATTTT; CDR3aa: CSARDLRGRAGYTQYF
d_gene: TRBD2; abundance: -; v_gene: TRBV6-2/TRBV6-3; j_gene: TRBJ2-1; CDR3nt: TGTGCCAGCAGCACCGGGGGGGGCCACAATGAGCAGTTCTTC; CDR3aa: CASSTGGGHNEQFF
d_gene: -; abundance: many; v_gene: TRBV5-5; j_gene: TRBJ1-2; CDR3nt: TGTGCCAGCAGCTTGGAACAACATAACTATGGCTACACCTTC; CDR3aa: CASSLEQHNYGYTF
d_gene: -; abundance: -; v_gene: TRBV20-1; j_gene: TRBJ2-7; CDR3nt: TGCAGTGCTAATCTTGTCTCGTCTGGGCTAAGCTCCTACGAGCAGTACTTC; CDR3aa: CSANLVSSGLSSYEQYF
d_gene: TRBD1; abundance: -; v_gene: TRBV2; j_gene: TRBJ2-5; CDR3nt: TGTGCCAGCAGTAAAAAGCTCGGGACAGGAGGGTCCCAGTACTTC; CDR3aa: CASSKKLGTGGSQYF
d_gene: TRBD1; abundance: few; v_gene: TRBV7-6; j_gene: TRBJ2-3; CDR3nt: TGTGCCAGCAGCCCCTCGGGACAGGGAACCACAGATACGCAGTATTTT; CDR3aa: CASSPSGQGTTDTQYF
d_gene: -; abundance: -; v_gene: TRBV7-2; j_gene: TRBJ1-1; CDR3nt: TGTGCCAGCACAAGCAGGTCCACTGAAGCTTTCTTT; CDR3aa: CASTSRSTEAFF
d_gene: -; abundance: -; v_gene: TRBV6-6; j_gene: TRBJ2-7; CDR3nt: TGTGCCAGCAGTTACCTGGGTATCTACGAGCAGTACTTC; CDR3aa: CASSYLGIYEQYF